The present entry profiles one T cell receptor beta chain with its context. The antigen remains unidentified. The CDR3 sequence is 15 residues long. Germline CDR1 reads MNHEY; CDR2 reads SMNVEV (reference sequence). Unmatched junction bases numbered 7, after V lost 5 bases and J lost 1 base. Splitting the CD4+ cells yielded a CD45RA+ naive subset and a CD45RA-negative memory subset. The data stem from a study of shared clonotypes between healthy human individuals. TCRdb's copy holds only in-frame clones and misses some; the assay was immunoSEQ multiplex PCR. The sample contains roughly 2.4 million clones, approximately 94% of which appear only once. Study results and caveats: Only blood was sampled; tissue repertoires likely differ.

This TCR was recovered from a man aged 18-30 years in good health. Sequencing was done on a sample of naive CD4+ T cells sorted from blood. Subset indicated: CD45RA+ positively selected. The chain employs TRBV27 and TRBJ1-2; TRBD1 matches at 7 bases. The CDR3 is CASSMTTGINYGYTF. In DNA form, the CDR3 reads TGTGCCAGCAGTATGACGACAGGGATTAACTATGGCTACACCTTC.